A single sample is the source of the 24 T cell receptor beta chains below, sequenced in a study of CD8 T cells in Susac syndrome. After extraction with the RNeasy kit, roughly 0.45 to 1 ug of the RNA was reverse transcribed using random hexamers. TCRdb reanalysed the immunoSEQ multiplex PCR reads using MiXCR and keeps one entry per CDR3 protein. This table has around 140,000 distinct CDR3 sequences, about 95% appearing once. Sequenced: CD4+ T cells from PBMCs. Source of these receptors: a human donor with multiple sclerosis.

V and J are TRBV6-1 and TRBJ2-5; weak D call: TRBD1 (5 bases). Looked up from germline, CDR1 is MNHNS and CDR2 is SASEGT. The germline V and J ends were trimmed by 7 bases and 2 bases, with 14 bases remaining between them. The CDR3 spans 14 residues. Written as DNA, the CDR3 is TGTGCCAGCACCGTCCCCCCAGGGCAAGAGACCCAGTACTTC. This translates into CASTVPPGQETQYF.

This chain uses TRBV19 with TRBJ2-7; 9 positions match TRBD1. Trimming at V came to 6 bases and at J to 2 bases, leaving 5 bases not matched to a gene. Germline-derived CDR1 and CDR2 are LNHDA and SQIVND (reference sequence). This CDR3 comprises 14 residues. This chain's CDR3 is CASRKTGGTYEQYF. The CDR3 DNA reads as TGTGCCAGTAGAAAGACAGGGGGTACCTACGAGCAGTACTTC.

This clonotype appeared a single time. J is TRBJ1-2 and V is TRBV5-1, with 7 bases matching TRBD1. Germline CDR1 is SGHRS and CDR2 is YFSETQ. The CDR3 covers 14 residues. After removal of 4 bases from V and 5 bases from J, the junction contained 8 bases not matched to a gene. The CDR3 sequence is CASSEGTELYGYTF. The CDR3 DNA follows: TGCGCCAGCAGCGAGGGGACAGAACTGTATGGCTACACCTTC.

The rearrangement links TRBV4-1 to TRBJ1-1, with D possibly being TRBD1 (5 bases). V was trimmed by 4 bases and J by 7 bases, leaving 16 bases between them. This CDR3 spans 14 amino acids. CDR1 and CDR2 from the germline V gene are MGHRA and YSYEKL. CDR3 in DNA: TGCGCCAGCAGCCTCCGGACACAACTGGGTGAAGCTTTCTTT. Its translation is CASSLRTQLGEAFF.

The V gene is TRBV5-6, the J gene TRBJ1-1; D remains unclear. Germline values: CDR1 SGHDT, CDR2 YYEEEE. The CDR3 spans 14 residues. V lost 6 bases, J lost 0 bases, and 12 bases lay in between. The CDR3 nucleotides are TGTGCCAGCACCACACAGAGTATGAACACTGAAGCTTTCTTT. Its protein product is CASTTQSMNTEAFF.

The chain links TRBV28 to TRBJ1-2, with D perhaps TRBD1 (6 bases). Deletions cut 6 bases from V and 8 bases from J, with 19 bases between. The V gene's germline CDR1 is MDHEN and CDR2 SYDVKM. The CDR3 consists of 14 residues. The CDR3 loop reads CASSHDRRSGGYTF. The CDR3 region has the DNA TGTGCCAGCAGCCATGACAGGCGCTCGGGGGGCTACACCTTC.

This clonotype occurred a few times. The chain combines TRBV7-8 with TRBJ2-7; 8 nucleotides agree with TRBD2. With V trimmed by 0 bases and J by 2 bases, 6 bases remained unmatched. Germline lookup yields CDR1 SGHVS and CDR2 FQNEAQ. CDR3 length: 16 residues. The DNA of the CDR3 is TGTGCCAGCAGCTTAGCCGGGGGGGCCGTCCCCTACGAGCAGTACTTC. Translation gives CASSLAGGAVPYEQYF.

The chain has TRBV28 and TRBJ1-5; no clear D. Germline V gene sequence: CDR1 MDHEN, CDR2 SYDVKM. This CDR3 has 14 amino acids. V gave up 1 base and J gave up 0 bases, with 4 bases separating them. CDR3 in DNA: TGTGCCAGCAGTTTATTGGTTAGCAATCAGCCCCAGCATTTT. Protein: CASSLLVSNQPQHF.

V and J are TRBV2 and TRBJ1-2; TRBD1 aligns across 8 bases. The ends lost 5 bases at V and 0 bases at J; junction bases unmatched: 5. The CDR3 is 15 amino acids. Germline assignment: CDR1 SNHLY and CDR2 FYNNEI. The CDR3 region has the DNA TGTGCCAGCAGTCCCCGGACAGGGTCTAACTATGGCTACACCTTC. Its translation is CASSPRTGSNYGYTF.

The V call is TRBV7-9, the J call TRBJ2-1; weak D call: TRBD2 (5 bases). V dropped 2 bases and J dropped 6 bases, with 14 bases sitting between them. This CDR3 has 15 amino acids. The germline V gene has CDR1 SEHNR and CDR2 FQNEAQ (reference sequence). CDR3 sequence: CASSLTRVSGNEQFF. CDR3 nucleotide sequence: TGTGCCAGCAGCTTAACGAGGGTGTCCGGCAATGAGCAGTTCTTC.

V is TRBV7-6 and J is TRBJ1-4, with D unresolved. Germline-derived CDR1 and CDR2 are SGHVS and FNYEAQ. V was trimmed by 4 bases and J by 7 bases, leaving 10 bases between them. This CDR3 region has 13 residues. The DNA for the CDR3 is TGTGCCAGCAGCTGGAGTATCGGTGAAAAACTGTTTTTT. The encoded protein is CASSWSIGEKLFF.

The chain carries TRBV20-1 and TRBJ2-4; 10 nucleotides agree with TRBD1. The germline gives CDR1 DFQATT, CDR2 SNEGSKA (reference sequence). J lost 6 bases, V lost 6 bases, and 8 bases had no gene match. This CDR3 contains 14 residues. This CDR3 reads CSAQAGQGRNIQYF. CDR3 nucleotide sequence: TGCAGTGCCCAAGCGGGACAGGGGAGAAACATTCAGTACTTC.

The chain is built from TRBV19 and TRBJ1-2, with TRBD1 as a possible D gene (5 bases). Trimming left V 6 bases short and J 7 bases short, with 15 bases between. CDR3 size: 13 residues. CDR1 is LNHDA and CDR2 is SQIVND in the germline V gene (reference sequence). The CDR3 DNA reads as TGTGCCAGTAGCGGGGCTAGGGCCGGTGGCTACACCTTC. Protein: CASSGARAGGYTF. The full variable domain, in which reference TRBV19 and TRBJ1-2 provide the parts outside the CDR3, is DGGITQSPKYLFRKEGQNVTLSCEQNLNHDAMYWYRQDPGQGLRLIYYSQIVNDFQKGDIAEGYSVSREKKESFPLTVTSAQKNPTAFYLCASSGARAGGYTFGSGTRLTVV.

The V gene is TRBV29-1, the J gene TRBJ2-1; D possibly uses TRBD1 or TRBD2 (5 bases each). The CDR3 length is 15 residues. The V and J ends lost 2 bases and 6 bases respectively, with 17 bases between them. The germline V gene has CDR1 SQVTM and CDR2 ANQGSEA. The CDR3 sequence is CSVELSGPLINEQFF. DNA for the CDR3: TGCAGCGTTGAACTTTCGGGACCACTAATCAATGAGCAGTTCTTC.

The chain recombines TRBV20-1 with TRBJ1-3; D is possibly TRBD1 (5 bases). With 3 bases removed from V and 0 bases from J, the gap between germline ends came to 9 bases. This CDR3 region has 14 residues. Germline V lookup: CDR1 DFQATT, CDR2 SNEGSKA (reference sequence). The CDR3 sequence is CSARRGYSGNTIYF. In nucleotides, the CDR3 is TGCAGTGCTAGGAGGGGCTACTCTGGAAACACCATATATTTT.

The rearrangement uses TRBV7-3 and TRBJ2-3, with D maybe TRBD1 (6 bases). CDR1 and CDR2 from the germline V gene are SGHTA and FQGTGA. CDR3 size: 16 residues. With 6 bases removed from V and 2 bases from J, the gap between germline ends came to 18 bases. CDR3 sequence: CASRSTSTGYTDTQYF. Written as DNA, the CDR3 is TGTGCCAGCAGGTCGACCTCGACAGGATACACAGATACGCAGTATTTT.

J is TRBJ2-5 and V is TRBV20-1, with a weak D call TRBD2 (5 bases). Germline CDR1 reads DFQATT; CDR2 reads SNEGSKA (reference sequence). V shed 6 bases and J shed 7 bases, with 9 bases lying between them. The CDR3 runs 10 residues. CDR3 sequence (DNA): TGCAGTGCCAAAAGCGGGACCCAGTACTTC. Encoded protein: CSAKSGTQYF.

The gene calls are TRBV7-8 and TRBJ2-4; 11 nucleotides line up with TRBD1. CDR1 SGHVS and CDR2 FQNEAQ come from the germline V gene. The CDR3 consists of 17 residues. After removal of 2 bases from V and 2 bases from J, the junction contained 5 bases not matched to a gene. The CDR3 DNA sequence: TGTGCCAGCAGCTTATTCGGACAGGGGGCTTCCAAAAACATTCAGTACTTC. Amino acids: CASSLFGQGASKNIQYF.

V gene TRBV3-1 combines with J gene TRBJ1-5; D possibly corresponds to TRBD1 (6 bases). Germline V gene sequence: CDR1 LGHDT, CDR2 YNNKEL (reference sequence). The V and J ends lost 2 bases and 3 bases respectively, with 11 bases between them. CDR3 length equals 15 residues. The CDR3 is CASSQIQGNNQPQHF. The CDR3 DNA reads TGTGCCAGCAGCCAAATACAGGGTAACAATCAGCCCCAGCATTTT.

This clonotype was detected once. The chain combines TRBV18 with TRBJ2-7; TRBD1 aligns across 8 bases. Per germline, CDR1 KGHSH and CDR2 LQKENI. This CDR3 comprises 13 residues. V was clipped by 3 bases and J by 9 bases; unmatched bases: 7. This chain's CDR3 is CASSPQTGEGQYF. In DNA form, the CDR3 reads TGTGCCAGCTCACCCCAGACAGGGGAAGGGCAGTACTTC.

V and J are TRBV30 and TRBJ2-7; 9 nucleotides line up with TRBD1. The junction had 3 bases not matched to a gene; V was cut back by 4 bases and J by 5 bases. Germline lookup yields CDR1 GTSNPN and CDR2 SVGIG (reference sequence). This CDR3 contains 12 residues. As DNA, the CDR3 is TGTGCCTGGATGGGACAGGGCAACGAGCAGTACTTC. Translating it yields CAWMGQGNEQYF.

The J gene is TRBJ1-1, the V gene TRBV21-1; the table's D call of TRBD1 was not tested on the DNA. TRBV21-1 is a pseudogene segment. The CDR3 is made up of 15 amino acids. The CDR3 here is CASSRTGKVYTEAFF. The CDR3 bases are TGTGCCAGCAGCAGGACAGGGAAAGTGTACACTGAAGCTTTCTTT.

V and J are TRBV5-1 and TRBJ1-5; D remains ambiguous. Germline CDR1 reads SGHRS; CDR2 reads YFSETQ. This CDR3 has 15 residues. With 4 bases removed from V and 0 bases from J, the gap between germline ends came to 11 bases. Here the CDR3 reads CASSTDGDSNQPQHF. DNA of the CDR3: TGCGCCAGCAGCACGGACGGTGATAGCAATCAGCCCCAGCATTTT.

This clonotype occurred once. The rearrangement uses TRBV7-2 and TRBJ2-2, with unresolved D. Trimming cost V 1 base and J 6 bases, with 9 bases left between them. Germline lookup yields CDR1 SGHTA and CDR2 FQGNSA. CDR3 size: 14 residues. The CDR3 sequence: CASSLGGAAGELFF. For the CDR3, the DNA is TGTGCCAGCAGCTTAGGGGGTGCGGCCGGGGAGCTGTTTTTT.